These 26 T cell receptor beta chains share one sample of origin, sequenced in a study of regulatory T cells in long-lasting Graves disease. Construction of TCR beta libraries relied on iRepertoire HTBI primers and on Arm-PCR targeting CDR3 regions. TCRdb independently ran MiXCR on the multiplex PCR reads; one entry per CDR3 protein. Of 500,000 or so distinct CDR3 sequences detected, 15% to 20% appear once; the ten largest clones hold 20% to 25%. Time point of the sample: newly diagnosed GD, antithyroid drugs for less than 3 months. RNA isolated from PBMCs was used to make the TCR library. This sample also belongs to another study, concerning T cells in Graves' hyperthyroidism and ophthalmopathy.

Source: peripheral blood mononuclear cells (PBMCs), taken at new diagnosis, from a patient treated with antithyroid drugs. The receptor source for this set is a woman aged 35-60 years with Graves disease.

This clonotype was observed at least ten times. The chain recombines TRBV2 with TRBJ2-6, with D tentatively TRBD1 (5 bases). CDR1 is SNHLY, CDR2 FYNNEI, per germline. The V gene lost 10 bases and the J gene lost 0 bases, with 16 bases spanning the gap. CDR3 size: 16 residues. The CDR3 DNA follows: TGTGCCACCGAGAAGGGGTTAGTCTCTGGGGCCAACGTCCTGACTTTC. Protein sequence: CATEKGLVSGANVLTF.

This clonotype was counted only a few times. The rearrangement links TRBV12-3 or TRBV12-4 to TRBJ1-2; a possible D gene is TRBD1 (6 bases). This CDR3 is built from 17 residues. V lost 7 bases to trimming and J lost 4 bases, with 25 bases between them. The CDR3, as DNA: TGTGCCAGCATCCAAAATGGCGGGGGGGGGCGCTTCTATGGCTACACCTTC. This encodes CASIQNGGGGRFYGYTF.

This clonotype has a handful of counts. V usage is TRBV12-3 or TRBV12-4 and J usage is TRBJ2-5; no definite D call. This CDR3 spans 13 amino acids. The V gene lost 6 bases and the J gene lost 4 bases, with 12 bases spanning the gap. The CDR3 loop reads CASSFLGTETQYF. CDR3 DNA sequence: TGTGCCAGCAGCTTTCTAGGAACAGAGACCCAGTACTTC.

This clonotype was observed at least ten times. The genes are TRBV3-1 and TRBJ1-1; 7 positions agree with TRBD1. J was trimmed by 0 bases and V by 2 bases; bases with no gene match: 3. This CDR3 contains 15 residues. Germline V gene data show CDR1 as LGHDT and CDR2 as YNNKEL (reference sequence). This CDR3 reads CASSQQGVMNTEAFF. CDR3 DNA: TGTGCCAGCAGCCAACAGGGGGTCATGAACACTGAAGCTTTCTTT.

The chain carries TRBV11-2 and TRBJ2-1; 8 nucleotides line up with TRBD2. This CDR3 contains 14 residues. V trimming: 1 base; J trimming: 10 bases; junction bases outside the gene matches: 6. CDR1 is SGHAT and CDR2 is FQNNGV in the germline V gene. In nucleotides, the CDR3 is TGTGCCAGCAGCTTAGGCGGGGGGCCCTACGAGCAGTTCTTC. This gives the protein CASSLGGGPYEQFF.

This rearrangement joins TRBV9 to TRBJ1-1, with D uncertain. CDR3 length equals 15 residues. Between the trimmed V and J ends, which lost 0 bases and 5 bases, there was a span of 14 bases. Germline CDR1 SGDLS, CDR2 YYNGEE. For the CDR3, the DNA is TGTGCCAGCAGCGTAGGGACCGCAGTTTGGACTGAAGCTTTCTTT. Its translation is CASSVGTAVWTEAFF.

This clonotype has at least ten counts. This chain links TRBV27 with TRBJ1-1, with D hard to call. CDR1 and CDR2 (germline): MNHEY, SMNVEV (reference sequence). Trimming shortened V by 2 bases and J by 2 bases, and 12 bases separated the two germline ends. The CDR3 is 15 amino acids. The CDR3 nucleotides read TGTGCCAGCAGTTTAAAGGCCCGGGGTAACACTGAAGCTTTCTTT. Translated, it gives CASSLKARGNTEAFF.

This clonotype showed up many times. The chain links TRBV24-1 to TRBJ1-1; possibly TRBD1 for D (6 bases). Germline CDR1 is KGHDR and CDR2 is SFDVKD. The CDR3 length is 14 residues. Trimming removed 7 bases from V and 5 bases from J, with 16 bases in between. CDR3 in DNA: TGTGCCACCAGGACTGTCTGGGGGCAGACTGAAGCTTTCTTT. Translated, it gives CATRTVWGQTEAFF.

This clonotype was counted once. The chain is built from TRBV27 and TRBJ2-1, with a weak D call TRBD1 (6 bases). The CDR3 is 12 amino acids. Germline CDR1 reads MNHEY; CDR2 reads SMNVEV (reference sequence). Trimming pared 8 bases from V and 3 bases from J, leaving 8 bases between. CDR3 coding DNA: TGTGCCAGCGGGGGCCTCTACAATGAGCAGTTCTTC. Protein: CASGGLYNEQFF.

With respect to this clonotype: This could be a read error, since a much larger clone is one nucleotide away. Since no conserved phenylalanine or tryptophan closes the CDR3, a read error is the likely cause. The rearrangement links TRBV6-1 to TRBJ2-7; the match to TRBD1 covers 8 bases. Per the germline V gene, CDR1 is MNHNS and CDR2 is SASEGT. Trimming at V came to 6 bases and at J to 0 bases, leaving 7 bases not matched to a gene. This CDR3 spans 15 amino acids. The CDR3 sequence is CASRYRTGSSYEQYL. CDR3 nucleotides: TGTGCCAGCAGATACAGGACAGGGAGCTCCTACGAGCAGTACCTC.

The V call is TRBV4-1, the J call TRBJ2-1; TRBD2 is a possible D gene (6 bases). V lost 4 bases and J 3 bases, leaving 19 bases between the germline ends. CDR1 MGHRA and CDR2 YSYEKL come from the germline V gene. The CDR3 covers 17 residues. The CDR3 is CASSPPGGATFYNEQFF. The CDR3 DNA is TGCGCCAGCAGCCCTCCCGGCGGGGCTACCTTCTACAATGAGCAGTTCTTC.

This clonotype showed up many times. The rearrangement joins TRBV11-2 to TRBJ2-4; D is unresolved. V was clipped by 2 bases and J by 7 bases, with 12 bases between them. CDR3 size: 14 residues. The germline gives CDR1 SGHAT, CDR2 FQNNGV. The CDR3 sequence is CASSLSQARNIQYF. In nucleotides, the CDR3 is TGTGCCAGCAGCTTAAGTCAGGCACGGAACATTCAGTACTTC.

This clonotype showed up many times. The chain has TRBV3-1 and TRBJ1-1, with D maybe TRBD1 (6 bases). CDR1 is LGHDT, CDR2 YNNKEL, per germline (reference sequence). The CDR3 covers 14 residues. Deletions cut 6 bases from V and 0 bases from J, with 11 bases between. The CDR3 coding sequence is TGTGCCAGCAGTCACGGACAGCTGAACACTGAAGCTTTCTTT. Amino acid sequence: CASSHGQLNTEAFF.

This clonotype was seen many times. The chain links TRBV30 to TRBJ2-1, with 11 bases matching TRBD2. The CDR3 runs 17 residues. CDR1 and CDR2 (germline): GTSNPN, SVGIG (reference sequence). Germline trimming cut 0 bases from V and 7 bases from J; bases unmatched to any gene: 11. The CDR3, as DNA: TGTGCCTGGAGTGTAGGGGGACGGGCTAGCGGGGGGAATGAGCAGTTCTTC. Amino acids: CAWSVGGRASGGNEQFF.

In regard to this clonotype: Possible read error: a much larger clone is one base away. The genes are TRBV7-2 and TRBJ2-7, with 8 bases lining up with TRBD2. Germline V gene sequence: CDR1 SGHTA, CDR2 FQGNSA. The CDR3 contains 13 residues. The CDR3 loop reads CASSAVAGYEQCF. The CDR3 DNA reads as TGTGCCAGCAGCGCGGTAGCGGGGTACGAGCAGTGCTTC. Together with reference TRBV7-2 and TRBJ2-7, the CDR3 gives the full variable domain: GAGVSQSPSNKVTEKGKDVELRCDPISGHTALYWYRQSLGQGLEFLIYFQGNSAPDKSGLPSDRFSAERTGGSVSTLTIQRTQQEDSAVYLCASSAVAGYEQCFGPGTRLTVT.

This clonotype was seen a handful of times. The chain links TRBV3-1 to TRBJ1-4; 10 nucleotides agree with TRBD1. CDR1 is LGHDT, CDR2 YNNKEL, per germline (reference sequence). The ends lost 3 bases at V and 3 bases at J; junction bases unmatched: 1. The CDR3 runs to 15 residues. DNA for the CDR3: TGTGCCAGCAGCCAGACAGGGGGCCCTAATGAAAAACTGTTTTTT. Its translation: CASSQTGGPNEKLFF.

The sample holds a few counts of this clonotype. The V call is TRBV4-1, the J call TRBJ2-7; the match to TRBD2 covers 10 bases. There are 16 residues in the CDR3. The germline gives CDR1 MGHRA, CDR2 YSYEKL. V shed 0 bases, J shed 3 bases, and the junction held 5 bases outside the gene matches. The CDR3 bases are TGCGCCAGCAGCCAAGATTCGGCTAGCGGGGGCTACGAGCAGTACTTC. Residues: CASSQDSASGGYEQYF.

This clonotype was seen a handful of times. This chain links TRBV24-1 with TRBJ1-2; D is unclear. From germline, CDR1 is KGHDR and CDR2 SFDVKD. V was pared by 1 base and J by 6 bases, with 2 bases between. This CDR3 has 11 residues. CDR3 DNA sequence: TGTGCCACCAGTGATTTACATGGCTACACCTTC. Translated: CATSDLHGYTF.

This clonotype has ten or more counts. V usage is TRBV5-1 and J usage is TRBJ1-1; a possible D gene is TRBD1 (5 bases). Trimming took off 1 base at V and 6 bases at J, with 13 bases between the two ends. Germline V CDR1 and CDR2: SGHRS, YFSETQ. The CDR3 is 14 amino acids. The CDR3 is CASSLTRVTAEAFF. DNA for the CDR3: TGCGCCAGCAGCTTGACCAGGGTTACGGCTGAAGCTTTCTTT.

This clonotype was seen repeatedly, ten times or more. The chain couples TRBV12-3 or TRBV12-4 to TRBJ1-2; TRBD1 might be the D (5 bases). This CDR3 is built from 14 residues. With 6 bases removed from V and 3 bases from J, the gap between germline ends came to 14 bases. The DNA for the CDR3 is TGTGCCAGCAGCTCAGGGAGTGAGGACTATGGCTACACCTTC. Translated: CASSSGSEDYGYTF.

This clonotype was seen repeatedly, ten times or more. This chain joins TRBV2 and TRBJ2-7; unclear D gene. The V and J ends lost 4 bases and 6 bases respectively, with 4 bases between them. CDR1 SNHLY and CDR2 FYNNEI come from the germline V gene. This CDR3 is 10 amino acids long. The CDR3 sequence: CASSVGEQYF. The CDR3 bases are TGTGCCAGCAGTGTCGGCGAGCAGTACTTC.

V is TRBV5-6 and J is TRBJ1-5, with D perhaps TRBD1 (6 bases). Looked up from germline, CDR1 is SGHDT and CDR2 is YYEEEE. CDR3 size: 13 residues. The germline V and J ends were trimmed by 0 bases and 8 bases, with 9 bases remaining between them. CDR3 sequence: CASSLVGAKPQHF. Here the CDR3 DNA reads TGTGCCAGCAGCTTGGTGGGGGCAAAGCCCCAGCATTTT.

This clonotype was counted between two and nine times. This sequence joins TRBV5-1 and TRBJ2-5, with 10 bases identical to TRBD2. CDR3 length equals 17 residues. J was trimmed by 1 base and V by 2 bases; bases with no gene match: 8. CDR1 and CDR2 (germline): SGHRS, YFSETQ. The CDR3 protein is CASSLFSGGWTQETQYF. CDR3 coding DNA: TGCGCCAGCAGCTTATTTAGCGGGGGGTGGACCCAAGAGACCCAGTACTTC.

This clonotype has more than one count but fewer than ten. This chain links TRBV5-6 with TRBJ1-2; D remains unclear. The ends were cut back, 1 base at V and 1 base at J, with 5 bases in the middle. CDR1 and CDR2 (germline): SGHDT, YYEEEE. This CDR3 is built from 13 residues. CDR3 sequence reads: CASSLLDNYGYTF. The CDR3 nucleotides read TGTGCCAGCAGCTTGCTGGATAACTATGGCTACACCTTC.

This clonotype was counted a few times. The rearrangement links TRBV2 to TRBJ2-3, with 16 positions matching TRBD2. Germline V gene data show CDR1 as SNHLY and CDR2 as FYNNEI. There are 17 residues in the CDR3. V was pared by 4 bases and J by 5 bases, with 6 bases of the junction left unmatched. In nucleotides, the CDR3 is TGTGCCAGCAGTGGGGGGACTAGCGGGGGGGCCATAGATACGCAGTATTTT. This sequence encodes CASSGGTSGGAIDTQYF.

This clonotype was seen a few times. This chain joins TRBV27 and TRBJ1-5; weak D call: TRBD1 (6 bases). The CDR3 contains 18 residues. The germline CDR1 and CDR2 sequences are MNHEY and SMNVEV (reference sequence). V was cut by 5 bases and J by 2 bases, with 22 bases left in between. The CDR3 bases are TGTGCCAGCAGTACCGGACCGGGACACCGAAGAGGCAATCAGCCCCAGCATTTT. Translation gives CASSTGPGHRRGNQPQHF.